This T cell receptor (beta chain) was documented in a study of neurological immune-mediated disorders. Stated time point: longitudinal time-point 2. From 2 million PBMCs stored at -80 C, the unsorted libraries were generated. This clonotype appeared many times. The V gene lost 5 bases and the J gene lost 7 bases, with 14 bases spanning the gap. Germline CDR1 reads SSHAT; CDR2 reads FNYEAQ (reference sequence). CDR3 length equals 13 residues. Each CDR3 protein is one row after TCRdb ran MiXCR on the 5' RACE reads. The sample includes 100,000 or so distinct CDR3 sequences, about 12% of them seen just once.

The sample comprised PBMCs. This TCR came from a female donor with HTLV-1-associated myelopathy (HAM/TSP). The V and J genes are TRBV7-7 and TRBJ2-5, with D unclear. CDR3 sequence: CASSRDRSATQYF. CDR3 sequence (DNA): TGTGCCAGCAGCCGCGATCGAAGTGCGACCCAGTACTTC.